This section outlines one T cell receptor (beta chain) sequence together with its context. No cognate antigen has been identified for it. No per-base quality is available; no much larger clone lies one base away. Within the sample, other DNA sequences also encode this same CDR3. These data belong to a study of a mutant IDH1 vaccine in newly diagnosed glioma (dated by TCRdb to the early 2020s). Context from the whole study: Vaccination started 4-6 weeks after radiotherapy alone, or was given together with temozolomide cycles in the groups whose treatment included chemotherapy. Before enrollment, most patients had been given radiochemotherapy with temozolomide as standard therapy, while the rest had received either radiotherapy alone or temozolomide alone. Of the roughly 31 treated patients, roughly 60% were male and around 40% were female, and the mean age was 40.4 years. Visit V12 was the week-35 safety follow-up and visit V13 was the week-47 end of study. Longitudinal TCRB deep sequencing was performed for around 23 treated patients wherever samples were available for exploratory analyses. Peripheral blood was collected at six visits: V03 (baseline), V05, V07, V10, V12 and V13. On the study overall, not on this receptor specifically: The authors stated that sample limitations prevented analyses of patient blood samples from being reproduced. Selection of PBMC samples for TCRB deep sequencing was based on availability. Pseudoprogression appeared unrelated to alterations in the top peripheral T cell clonotypes detected by TCRB sequencing. Immune responses induced by the vaccine were seen in roughly 95% of patients across multiple MHC alleles.

Explained via the paper, the time point label denotes: week 47, end of study. Each vaccine dose was 300 ug of a 20-mer mutant IDH1 peptide in Montanide, given subcutaneously with topical imiquimod. Patients were given eight vaccinations, in weeks 1, 3, 5, 7, 11, 15, 19 and 23, which matched visits V03 through V10. All donors had newly diagnosed IDH1-mutant astrocytomas of WHO grade 3 or 4 that showed loss of nuclear ATRX. The samples were drawn from NOA16, a multicentre, single-arm, open-label phase I trial in Germany that tested a mutant IDH1 peptide vaccine in humans for the first time. Genomic DNA for TCRB sequencing was extracted from EDTA blood using the DNeasy Blood and Tissue Kit. The library came from the immunoSEQ multiplex PCR assay. Rearranged TCR beta chain sequences were amplified using the hsTCRB Kit according to the manufacturer's protocol. An Illumina MiSeq was used to sequence the TCRB libraries. The study's own analysis went as follows. The proprietary platform of the kit vendor was used for demultiplexing, trimming and gene mapping. Drawn from immuneACCESS, this table holds only the in-frame rearrangements with V and J called that TCRdb kept. Clones are partly lost; checked studies trace under half to an unresolved V gene and leave the rest unexplained. The V and J calls and the clone size are those of that table, but D and trimming were determined from the DNA. The sample data list around 30,000 clones, and 80% to 90% of these were observed just once. The biggest ten clones account for about 12% of the sample.

Relative to germline, V is 2 bases shorter and J is 1 base shorter, with 3 bases between their ends. CDR1 and CDR2 are read off the germline V gene as SGDLS and YYNGEE. Counted from cysteine to phenylalanine, this CDR3 has 13 amino acids. Only the CDR3 DNA is retained, 39 bases long and in frame from the first base. The rearranged segments are TRBV9 and TRBJ2-2; a confident D gene designation cannot be given. Specimen: PBMCs, collected from a glioma patient whose treatment included an IDH1 peptide vaccine. This clonotype was sampled from a woman aged 25 to 45 with glioma. The CDR3 region reads CASSVGNTGELFF. The nucleotide sequence reads TGTGCCAGCAGCGTCGGGAACACCGGGGAGCTGTTTTTT.